This is a list of T cell receptor beta chains from one sample in a study of Ad26.COV2.S vaccination and SARS-CoV-2 variants. Method: immunoSEQ multiplex PCR; TCRdb's copy keeps in-frame clones and lacks some. The sample shows 350,000 to 500,000 clones, 90% of them seen only once. The specimen comprised peripheral blood, sampled in a trial of Ad26.COV2.S vaccine versus placebo. The receptors shown here come from a person between 18 and 65 years old who received the Ad26.COV2.S COVID-19 vaccine or a placebo. Both conserved end residues are part of each CDR3. The D gene is left open where the match is weak. Only some rows state a clone size, as once, few, many or a class for expanded clones.

TRBD2	TRBV25-1	TRBJ2-1	few	TGTGCCAGCAGTGCCGCTAGCGGACCCTACAATGAGCAGTTCTTC	CASSAASGPYNEQFF
TRBD2	TRBV7-2	TRBJ2-7	NA	TGTGCCAGCAGCTTAGTACCGGGACTAGCGGCCTCCTACGAGCAGTACTTC	CASSLVPGLAASYEQYF
TRBD1	TRBV30	TRBJ2-1	NA	TGTGCCTGGAAAGGGACAGGGTGGAGCGAGCAGTTCTTC	CAWKGTGWSEQFF
NA	TRBV5-1	TRBJ2-5	NA	TGCGCCAGCAGCTTGGAAGGAACGGGGGCTAGAGAGACCCAGTACTTC	CASSLEGTGARETQYF
NA	TRBV3-1/TRBV3-2	TRBJ2-7	NA	TGTGCCAGCAGCCAAACAGGGTTTGCCCACGAGCAGTACTTC	CASSQTGFAHEQYF
TRBD2	TRBV4-1	TRBJ2-2	NA	TGCGCCAGCAGCCAAGTCATCACTAGCGGGCGTACCGGGGAGCTGTTTTTT	CASSQVITSGRTGELFF
TRBD2	TRBV4-2	TRBJ2-1	once	TGTGCCAGCACCTCAAGGTCCCTAGCGGGAGTCAATGAGCAGTTCTTC	CASTSRSLAGVNEQFF
NA	TRBV15	TRBJ2-3	NA	TGTGCCACCAGCAATAATAAAGGCAATACGCAGTATTTT	CATSNNKGNTQYF
NA	TRBV29-1	TRBJ2-7	few	TGCAGCGTTGAAGTTCGGGAACTAGGAAAGGACCACGAGCAGTACTTC	CSVEVRELGKDHEQYF
TRBD1	TRBV10-3	TRBJ2-4	NA	TGTGCCATCAGTGAAGTCCCCGGGACAGGGGCAGGCATTCAGTACTTC	CAISEVPGTGAGIQYF
NA	TRBV28	TRBJ2-7	NA	TGTGCCAGCAGTTTGTTGGGCAGAAACTACGAGCAGTACTTC	CASSLLGRNYEQYF
NA	TRBV7-8	TRBJ2-3	NA	TGTGCCAGCAGCCTAAATGCAGATACGCAGTATTTT	CASSLNADTQYF
NA	TRBV28	TRBJ1-2	NA	TGTGCCAGCAGTTTCGTGATCAACTATGGCTACACCTTC	CASSFVINYGYTF
TRBD1	TRBV10-3	TRBJ1-5	NA	TGTGCCATCAGTGGGCGGACAGGGTTCAATCAGCCCCAGCATTTT	CAISGRTGFNQPQHF
NA	TRBV7-2	TRBJ1-2	NA	TGTGCCAGCAGCCGTGGAGGACAGCCACTGGGCTACACCTTC	CASSRGGQPLGYTF
NA	TRBV28	TRBJ2-2	NA	TGTGCCAGCAGTTCTACCCCCCCTGTCTCCGGGGAGCTGTTTTTT	CASSSTPPVSGELFF
NA	TRBV10-3	TRBJ2-7	NA	TGTGCCATCAGTGAGCCGGACAGAGCCTACGAGCAGTACTTC	CAISEPDRAYEQYF
NA	TRBV3-1/TRBV3-2	TRBJ1-2	NA	TGTGCCAGCAGCCAAGATCTCCTGGGCTATGGCTACACCTTC	CASSQDLLGYGYTF
TRBD2	TRBV6-2/TRBV6-3	TRBJ2-2	NA	TGTGCCAGCAGTAAACTAGCGGGAGTACCCCTTCCACCCACCGGGGAGCTGTTTTTT	CASSKLAGVPLPPTGELFF
NA	TRBV5-1	TRBJ2-2	NA	TGCGCCAGCAGCTTCTCTCCCGGCACCGGGGAGCTGTTTTTT	CASSFSPGTGELFF
TRBD2	TRBV11-3	TRBJ2-2	NA	TGTGCCAGCAGCTCACCGGGGGGTTCTCGCACCGGGGAGCTGTTTTTT	CASSSPGGSRTGELFF
TRBD1	TRBV15	TRBJ1-5	once	TGTGCCACCAGCAGAGGGGACAGGAAAAATCAGCCCCAGCATTTT	CATSRGDRKNQPQHF
NA	TRBV9	TRBJ2-2	NA	TGTGCCAGCAGCGTAGGTAGCCCGACCGGTCAGGGGGAGCTGTTTTTT	CASSVGSPTGQGELFF
TRBD1	TRBV6-1	TRBJ2-3	once	TGTGCCAGCAGTGAGCTACAGGGGGGTGGTACGCAGTATTTT	CASSELQGGGTQYF
NA	TRBV24-1	TRBJ2-3	NA	TGTGCCACCAGTGACCCCGGACTGGACACAGATACGCAGTATTTT	CATSDPGLDTDTQYF
NA	TRBV9	TRBJ2-3	NA	TGTGCCAGCAGCGAATGGCGCGACCCCTCGGATACGCAGTATTTT	CASSEWRDPSDTQYF
NA	TRBV6-5	TRBJ2-3	NA	TGTGCCAGCAGCGGCAGTCTCACAGATACGCAGTATTTT	CASSGSLTDTQYF
NA	TRBV11-2	TRBJ1-1	NA	TGTGCCAGCAGCTTAGATCTTGTGGGGGTAACTGAAGCTTTCTTT	CASSLDLVGVTEAFF
NA	TRBV14	TRBJ2-7	NA	TGTGCCAGCAGCCAAGATAGTTCCGGTCGGCCCTCATACGAGCAGTACTTC	CASSQDSSGRPSYEQYF
NA	TRBV5-4	TRBJ1-5	NA	TGTGCCAGCAGCTTGGGAGGGGCCGGACAGCCCCAGCATTTT	CASSLGGAGQPQHF
TRBD1	TRBV27	TRBJ1-3	NA	TGTGCCAGCAGTTTATATCCCCCAGGACAGGGGGCGCGAACTCCACTTGGAAACACCATATATTTT	CASSLYPPGQGARTPLGNTIYF
NA	TRBV7-2	TRBJ2-5	NA	TGTGCCAGCAGCTTACCACGGGAGACCCAGTACTTC	CASSLPRETQYF
TRBD2	TRBV7-9	TRBJ2-7	few	TGTGCCAGCAGCCCTATCTCGGGGGGGAGCGGGTACGAGCAGTACTTC	CASSPISGGSGYEQYF
NA	TRBV29-1	TRBJ2-7	NA	TGCAGCGTTGATTTCGGGCAGCCATACGAGCAGTACTTC	CSVDFGQPYEQYF